The TCR beta chain described here comes from a study of blood T cells in healthy people across ages. Overall study results and limits: With unsorted PBMCs, a conclusive comparison of naive versus antigen-experienced cells was not possible. Estimated diversity across one million T cells was deemed an underestimate. It was found that TCR beta diversity correlated strongly with the percentage of naive T cells.

To note about this clonotype: Antigen unknown.

Sample-barcoded 5' priming and a J-beta primer mix drove a second PCR of roughly 6 to 12 cycles. MiXCR, run by TCRdb on the 5' RACE reads, gives a single entry per CDR3 protein. The sample has 1,500,000 or so distinct CDR3 sequences; approximately 60% are singletons. The CDR3 spans 15 residues. Germline V gene data show CDR1 as SGHRS and CDR2 as YFSETQ. V lost 2 bases to trimming and J lost 4 bases; unmatched junction nucleotides: 6. The sample consisted of blood. The clonotype was recovered from a man between 18 and 29 years old in good health. This chain links TRBV5-1 with TRBJ1-5; 7 nucleotides align to TRBD1. The CDR3 sequence is CASSFGTESNQPQHF. CDR3 coding DNA: TGCGCCAGCAGCTTCGGGACAGAATCTAATCAGCCCCAGCATTTT.